One and the same sample provided the 29 T cell receptor beta chains below, sequenced in a study of T cell responses to AZD1222 COVID-19 vaccine. Clones were read by immunoSEQ multiplex PCR, and TCRdb kept only the in-frame ones, dropping some. This sample yields about 160,000 clones, of which more than 70% are seen a single time; more than 5.5% belongs to the top ten. The sample here was peripheral blood, taken on day 0 of AZD1222 vaccination. The receptors stem from an adult in good health.

V usage is TRBV24-1 and J usage is TRBJ1-2; the D is unclear. The CDR3 sequence is 17 residues long. Germline values: CDR1 KGHDR, CDR2 SFDVKD. V was trimmed by 7 bases and J by 2 bases, leaving 22 bases between them. The CDR3 bases are TGTGCCACCAGGAGGATCTCCGGGGAGGAGGAAAACTATGGCTACACCTTC. Translated, it gives CATRRISGEEENYGYTF.

The CDR3 spells CATSRLAGMAGELFF. CDR3 in DNA: TGTGCCACCTCTCGACTAGCGGGGATGGCCGGGGAGCTGTTTTTT. This chain connects TRBV15 to TRBJ2-2; 11 bases line up with TRBD2. The CDR3 runs 15 residues. Unmatched junction bases numbered 8, after V lost 8 bases and J lost 6 bases. Germline V gives CDR1 LNHNV, CDR2 YYDKDF (reference sequence).

The V gene is TRBV6-6, the J gene TRBJ1-5; 8 bases map to TRBD1. CDR3 length equals 16 residues. Germline V gene data show CDR1 as MNHNY and CDR2 as SVGAGI (reference sequence). V was clipped by 6 bases and J by 1 base; unmatched bases: 8. The CDR3 loop is CASSPTRQGSNQPQHF. The CDR3 DNA is TGTGCCAGCAGCCCTACCAGACAGGGGAGCAATCAGCCCCAGCATTTT.

The chain combines TRBV2 with TRBJ2-7; weak D call: TRBD1 (6 bases). The V end lost 7 bases, the J end lost 3 bases, and 19 bases lay between the germline ends. Germline V gene sequence: CDR1 SNHLY, CDR2 FYNNEI. This CDR3 has 15 residues. Here the CDR3 reads CASTLIRGQHYEQYF. The CDR3 coding sequence is TGTGCCAGCACCCTTATTCGCGGACAGCACTACGAGCAGTACTTC.

This sequence joins TRBV4-3 and TRBJ1-4, with TRBD1 matching 9 bases. V lost 3 bases and J lost 8; bases outside the gene matches: 4. The CDR3 is 14 amino acids. Germline V gene sequence: CDR1 LGHNA, CDR2 YSLEER. The CDR3 protein is CASSQDRGGEKLFF. The CDR3 nucleotides are TGCGCCAGCAGCCAGGACAGGGGAGGGGAAAAACTGTTTTTT.

This chain uses TRBV7-8 with TRBJ2-7; 9 nucleotides match TRBD2. The junction had 8 bases not matched to a gene; V was cut back by 0 bases and J by 2 bases. Per the germline V gene, CDR1 is SGHVS and CDR2 is FQNEAQ. The CDR3 has 17 amino acids. The CDR3 sequence: CASSLAPAGGIPYEQYF. DNA for the CDR3: TGTGCCAGCAGCTTAGCGCCGGCGGGGGGGATTCCCTACGAGCAGTACTTC.

The chain uses TRBV19 and TRBJ1-2; 7 nucleotides match TRBD1. The CDR3 totals 12 residues. Trimming removed 8 bases from V and 8 bases from J; junction bases left unmatched: 8. The germline gives CDR1 LNHDA, CDR2 SQIVND (reference sequence). The CDR3, as DNA: TGTGCCAGTCGTGAGGGGGCGCAGGGCTACACCTTC. Translating it yields CASREGAQGYTF.

CDR3 loop: CASSPSSYNEQFF. DNA of the CDR3: TGTGCCAGCAGCCCAAGCAGTTACAATGAGCAGTTCTTC. The rearrangement links TRBV7-9 to TRBJ2-1; D is unresolved. This CDR3 is 13 amino acids long. Germline CDR1 reads SEHNR; CDR2 reads FQNEAQ (reference sequence). V was cut by 5 bases and J by 4 bases, with 9 bases left in between.

As regards this clone: Additional DNA sequences in this sample encode the identical CDR3. The chain employs TRBV6-5 and TRBJ1-6; a possible D gene is TRBD1 (5 bases). The CDR3 spans 15 residues. Between the trimmed V and J ends, which lost 0 bases and 5 bases, there was a span of 8 bases. Germline CDR1 is MNHEY and CDR2 is SVGAGI. The CDR3 DNA is TGTGCCAGCAGTTACTCGGGGGGAGATAATTCACCCCTCCACTTT. Protein sequence: CASSYSGGDNSPLHF.

V gene TRBV18 combines with J gene TRBJ2-7; 10 nucleotides agree with TRBD1. Germline V lookup: CDR1 KGHSH, CDR2 LQKENI. The CDR3 contains 15 residues. Trimming at V came to 1 base and at J to 5 bases, leaving 5 bases not matched to a gene. The CDR3 nucleotides read TGTGCCAGCTCACCACAGCCGACAGGGGGCCACGAGCAGTACTTC. Its protein product is CASSPQPTGGHEQYF.

The rearrangement uses TRBV28 and TRBJ1-3; D not certain. The germline V and J ends were trimmed by 7 bases and 3 bases, with 13 bases remaining between them. The CDR3 is made up of 14 amino acids. Germline loops: CDR1 MDHEN, CDR2 SYDVKM. CDR3 DNA: TGTGCCAGCACCCGGGCAGCTGATGGAAACACCATATATTTT. It translates to CASTRAADGNTIYF.

This chain joins TRBV9 and TRBJ1-6; 7 positions match TRBD1. In germline, CDR1 is SGDLS, CDR2 YYNGEE. This CDR3 contains 14 residues. V dropped 5 bases and J dropped 10; count of bases not matched to a gene: 9. The CDR3, as DNA: TGTGCCAGCAGTTCCGGACAGGAAAGATCACCCCTCCACTTT. Its protein is CASSSGQERSPLHF. Full variable domain (missing parts from reference TRBV9 and TRBJ1-6): DSGVTQTPKHLITATGQRVTLRCSPRSGDLSVYWYQQSLDQGLQFLIQYYNGEERAKGNILERFSAQQFPDLHSELNLSSLELGDSALYFCASSSGQERSPLHFGNGTRLTVT.

This chain connects TRBV10-3 to TRBJ1-1; D is possibly TRBD1 (6 bases). Deletions cut 6 bases from V and 4 bases from J, with 21 bases between. CDR3 length equals 16 residues. Germline V CDR1 and CDR2: ENHRY, SYGVKD. CDR3 protein: CAISGQPLPSGTEAFF. In nucleotides, the CDR3 is TGTGCCATCAGCGGACAGCCACTACCCTCGGGCACTGAAGCTTTCTTT.

The V call is TRBV7-9, the J call TRBJ2-5, with D tentatively TRBD2 (6 bases). V shed 2 bases and J shed 2 bases, with 12 bases lying between them. The CDR3 is 15 amino acids. Germline CDR1 reads SEHNR; CDR2 reads FQNEAQ (reference sequence). CDR3 DNA: TGTGCCAGCAGCTTATTAGCGGCGGAACAAGAGACCCAGTACTTC. Translating it yields CASSLLAAEQETQYF.

The chain recombines TRBV14 with TRBJ2-2; D unresolved. The CDR3 contains 13 residues. The germline V gene has CDR1 SGHDN and CDR2 FVKESK. V was clipped by 2 bases and J by 6 bases, with 7 bases between them. Here the CDR3 DNA reads TGTGCCAGCAGCCAATTCCCGGCCGGGGAGCTGTTTTTT. Translation gives CASSQFPAGELFF.

This clone is a singleton in its sample. This chain links TRBV7-8 with TRBJ1-2; no firm D call. This CDR3 contains 15 residues. Per the germline V gene, CDR1 is SGHVS and CDR2 is FQNEAQ. V lost 5 bases, J lost 4 bases, and 17 bases lay in between. CDR3 DNA sequence: TGTGCCAGCAGCCCCCGTGGGATCAACCTCTATGGCTACACCTTC. This translates into CASSPRGINLYGYTF.

The chain combines TRBV19 with TRBJ1-1; a possible D gene is TRBD1 (6 bases). V gave up 3 bases and J gave up 1 base, with 9 bases separating them. This CDR3 is 14 amino acids long. Germline CDR1 reads LNHDA; CDR2 reads SQIVND (reference sequence). CDR3 nucleotides: TGTGCCAGTAGTATGAGGGGGACGAACACTGAAGCTTTCTTT. It is translated as CASSMRGTNTEAFF.

This chain uses TRBV6-1 with TRBJ1-1, with 9 bases that match TRBD1. There are 19 residues in the CDR3. CDR1 and CDR2 from the germline V gene are MNHNS and SASEGT. The V gene end was trimmed by 0 bases and the J gene end by 4 bases; junction bases not matched to a gene: 15. The CDR3 here is CASSEAGQGEYGWSTEAFF. The CDR3 DNA follows: TGTGCCAGCAGTGAAGCGGGACAGGGTGAGTATGGGTGGAGCACTGAAGCTTTCTTT.

Here the CDR3 DNA reads TGCGCCAGCAGCCAAGATGGGACAGGGATGTATGGCTACACCTTC. Amino acids: CASSQDGTGMYGYTF. The chain is built from TRBV4-1 and TRBJ1-2; TRBD1 aligns across 9 bases. The V and J ends lost 0 bases and 5 bases, in that order; junction bases with no gene match: 4. The CDR3 spans 15 residues. Germline CDR1 and CDR2: MGHRA and YSYEKL.

A few counts support this clone. V and J are TRBV11-3 and TRBJ2-7; the match to TRBD2 covers 12 bases. V lost 11 bases, J lost 3 bases, and 11 bases stayed unmatched. Germline V gives CDR1 SGHNT, CDR2 YENEEA. The CDR3 contains 15 residues. The CDR3 loop is CAGPWASGGDYEQYF. The CDR3 coding sequence is TGTGCCGGCCCATGGGCTAGCGGGGGGGACTACGAGCAGTACTTC.

The rearrangement uses TRBV18 and TRBJ1-1, with unresolved D. CDR1 is KGHSH and CDR2 is LQKENI in the germline V gene. This CDR3 has 16 residues. The V gene lost 5 bases and the J gene lost 3 bases, with 19 bases spanning the gap. The CDR3: CASSKENGRWDTEAFF. The DNA of the CDR3 is TGTGCCAGCTCAAAGGAGAACGGGAGGTGGGACACTGAAGCTTTCTTT.

The rearrangement uses TRBV24-1 and TRBJ2-1; 7 bases line up with TRBD2. The CDR3 totals 16 residues. Germline V gives CDR1 KGHDR, CDR2 SFDVKD. V shed 3 bases, J shed 3 bases, and the junction held 7 bases outside the gene matches. CDR3: CATSDAAGDHYNEQFF. In nucleotides, the CDR3 is TGTGCCACCAGTGATGCGGCGGGGGACCACTACAATGAGCAGTTCTTC.

A few counts support this clone. The gene calls are TRBV6-5 and TRBJ2-2; tentative D call: TRBD1 (5 bases). Germline lookup yields CDR1 MNHEY and CDR2 SVGAGI. This CDR3 is 15 amino acids long. V was pared by 7 bases and J by 6 bases, with 18 bases between. In DNA form, the CDR3 reads TGTGCCAGCAAGGAAGAGGCAGGGTTGCCCGGGGAGCTGTTTTTT. Protein: CASKEEAGLPGELFF.

The V and J genes are TRBV7-3 and TRBJ2-5, with 10 bases aligning to TRBD1. Trimming cost V 5 bases and J 2 bases; bases outside gene matches: 5. The CDR3 consists of 15 residues. From germline, CDR1 is SGHTA and CDR2 FQGTGA. DNA for the CDR3: TGTGCCAGCAGCCCGACAGGGGGCAGGCAAGAGACCCAGTACTTC. The encoded protein is CASSPTGGRQETQYF.

This clone occurred many times. The chain couples TRBV4-1 to TRBJ1-2; the D gene is possibly TRBD1 (5 bases). The CDR3 contains 14 residues. V shed 1 base and J shed 4 bases, with 10 bases lying between them. The germline V gene encodes CDR1 MGHRA and CDR2 YSYEKL. The CDR3 spells CASSQGTGGYGYTF. The CDR3 DNA sequence: TGCGCCAGCAGCCAAGGGACGGGGGGCTATGGCTACACCTTC.

This chain joins TRBV10-1 and TRBJ2-6, with a possible D match to TRBD2 (6 bases). The CDR3 contains 18 residues. From germline, CDR1 is WNHNN and CDR2 SYGVQD (reference sequence). V lost 7 bases to trimming and J lost 0 bases, with 19 bases between them. CDR3 DNA: TGCGCCAGCACTTCGGAGGGCAGCCCGTACTCTGGGGCCAACGTCCTGACTTTC. Its protein is CASTSEGSPYSGANVLTF.

This sequence joins TRBV21-1 and TRBJ2-7; the tabulated D call, TRBD1, remains unverified against the DNA. TRBV21-1 is assigned pseudogene status. This CDR3 comprises 17 residues. DNA for the CDR3: TGTGCCAGCAGCCTTCGACAGGGGGCGAGGAGCTCCTACGAGCAGTACTTC. Residues: CASSLRQGARSSYEQYF.

The chain combines TRBV7-8 with TRBJ1-1; D unclear. V shed 1 base and J shed 2 bases, with 11 bases lying between them. The length of the CDR3 is 15 residues. Germline V gene lookup returns CDR1 SGHVS and CDR2 FQNEAQ. The CDR3 spells CASSLGAGANTEAFF. Written as DNA, the CDR3 is TGTGCCAGCAGCTTAGGGGCCGGAGCTAACACTGAAGCTTTCTTT.

In DNA, the CDR3 is TGTGCCACCAGCAGAGATTTTCCCGGGAGGGGACGGATCATGAACACTGAAGCTTTCTTT. Its translation: CATSRDFPGRGRIMNTEAFF. The chain carries TRBV15 and TRBJ1-1; maybe TRBD1 (5 bases). V lost 0 bases and J 0 bases, leaving 23 bases between the germline ends. CDR1 and CDR2 (germline): LNHNV, YYDKDF (reference sequence). This CDR3 region has 20 residues. Supplemented by reference TRBV15 and TRBJ1-1, the full variable domain reads DAMVIQNPRYQVTQFGKPVTLSCSQTLNHNVMYWYQQKSSQAPKLLFHYYDKDFNNEADTPDNFQSRRPNTSFCFLDIRSPGLGDTAMYLCATSRDFPGRGRIMNTEAFFGQGTRLTVV.